These T cell receptor beta chains were read from a single sample in a study of molecular identifiers for immune sequencing clone quantification. Each CDR3 protein gets one entry after TCRdb re-called the PCR reads with MiXCR. The sample holds nearly 650,000 distinct CDR3 sequences; roughly 25% are singletons and the top ten take approximately 0.75%. Sequenced material: naive CD8+ T cells from blood, with Jurkat cell RNA spiked in. Source of these receptors: a human donor in good health. Some libraries in this study had Jurkat cell RNA spiked in. Each CDR3 is given with its conserved first and last residue. The order of the fields is clone size, J gene, V gene, D gene, CDR3 protein, CDR3 DNA. D genes are given only for firm matches. Only part of the rows carry a size: once, few, many, or a class if the clone is expanded.

few,TRBJ1-1,TRBV6-5,NA,CASSYGTREAFF,TGTGCCAGCAGTTACGGGACAAGGGAAGCTTTCTTT
many,TRBJ1-5,TRBV25-1,NA,CASSEMGSNQPQHF,TGTGCCAGCAGTGAAATGGGGAGCAATCAGCCCCAGCATTTT
many,TRBJ1-5,TRBV29-1,NA,CSVVLVGDYSNQPQHF,TGCAGCGTTGTGTTAGTCGGCGATTATAGCAATCAGCCCCAGCATTTT
many,TRBJ2-5,TRBV6-5,NA,CASSYRGDQETQYF,TGTGCCAGCAGTTACCGGGGAGACCAAGAGACCCAGTACTTC
many,TRBJ2-4,TRBV13,TRBD1,CASSSGTENIQYF,TGTGCCAGCAGCTCCGGGACAGAAAACATTCAGTACTTC
many,TRBJ2-3,TRBV11-2,NA,CASSPGEGLSTDTQYF,TGTGCCAGCAGCCCAGGGGAGGGGCTAAGCACAGATACGCAGTATTTT
many,TRBJ1-5,TRBV7-9,NA,CASSLDPNQPQHF,TGTGCCAGCAGCTTAGACCCGAATCAGCCCCAGCATTTT
NA,TRBJ2-7,TRBV3-1,NA,CASSQDGPIEQYF,TGTGCCAGCAGCCAAGATGGGCCCATCGAGCAGTACTTC
many,TRBJ2-3,TRBV7-9,NA,CASSSGRVQGPTDTQYF,TGTGCCAGCAGCTCTGGGCGGGTACAGGGCCCCACAGATACGCAGTATTTT
many,TRBJ2-7,TRBV4-2,NA,CASSQDRGSNYEQYF,TGTGCCAGCAGCCAAGATAGGGGCAGCAACTACGAGCAGTACTTC
NA,TRBJ2-1,TRBV27,NA,CASSYAGGSGYEQFF,TGTGCCAGCAGTTACGCCGGCGGATCGGGGTATGAGCAGTTCTTC
many,TRBJ2-6,TRBV13,NA,CASSTRSSGANVLTF,TGTGCCAGCAGCACCCGAAGCTCTGGGGCCAACGTCCTGACTTTC
many,TRBJ2-2,TRBV12-3/TRBV12-4,NA,CASSLSWTGELFF,TGTGCCAGCAGTTTAAGTTGGACCGGGGAGCTGTTTTTT
NA,TRBJ1-2,TRBV12-3/TRBV12-4,NA,CASSWASHGYTF,TGTGCCAGCAGTTGGGCCAGCCATGGCTACACCTTC
NA,TRBJ2-7,TRBV7-9,NA,CANSFGTKTSKQYF,TGTGCCAACAGCTTTGGGACAAAAACTAGCAAGCAGTACTTC
many,TRBJ1-5,TRBV19,TRBD1,CASSIQGGQPQHF,TGTGCCAGTAGTATACAGGGGGGTCAGCCCCAGCATTTT
NA,TRBJ1-4,TRBV6-1,NA,CASSHRDLMYLSGLVF,TGTGCCAGCAGTCACAGGGATCTAATGTATCTTTCGGGACTGGTTTTT
NA,TRBJ2-2,TRBV11-2,TRBD1,CASSPPTGTNTGELFF,TGTGCCAGCAGCCCCCCGACAGGGACGAACACCGGGGAGCTGTTTTTT
many,TRBJ1-5,TRBV6-1,TRBD1,CAGAQGGFGNQPQHF,TGTGCCGGTGCTCAGGGGGGGTTCGGCAATCAGCCCCAGCATTTT
NA,TRBJ1-3,TRBV20-1,NA,CSARGLISGNIIYF,TGCAGTGCTAGAGGACTGATCTCTGGAAACATCATATATTTT
many,TRBJ1-3,TRBV7-9,NA,CASSPEQLPSGNTIYF,TGTGCCAGCAGTCCTGAACAACTCCCCTCTGGAAACACCATATATTTT
NA,TRBJ1-2,TRBV5-6,TRBD1,CASSWRSAGGGYTF,TGTGCCAGCAGCTGGAGGTCGGCAGGGGGTGGCTACACCTTC
many,TRBJ2-5,TRBV29-1,TRBD2,CSARGVFGQETQYF,TGCAGCGCACGGGGGGTTTTCGGGCAAGAGACCCAGTACTTC
NA,TRBJ1-1,TRBV4-3,NA,CASSLDQMITEAFF,TGCGCCAGCAGCCTAGATCAGATGATCACTGAAGCTTTCTTT
few,TRBJ2-5,TRBV5-6,NA,CASSLFSGQETQYF,TGTGCCAGCAGCTTGTTCTCGGGTCAAGAGACCCAGTACTTC
few,TRBJ2-2,TRBV9,TRBD2,CASMGGNPTGELFF,TGTGCCAGCATGGGAGGGAACCCCACCGGGGAGCTGTTTTTT
many,TRBJ2-1,TRBV30,NA,CAWSATHRNEQFF,TGTGCCTGGAGTGCGACCCACCGCAATGAGCAGTTCTTC
NA,TRBJ2-2,TRBV27,TRBD1,CASRPTGAPGELFF,TGTGCCAGCCGACCCACAGGGGCTCCCGGGGAGCTGTTTTTT